Reported below is one T cell receptor beta chain. Its antigen remains unknown. These data are taken from a study of T cell responses to AZD1222 COVID-19 vaccine. Study-level results: AZD1222 recipients seropositive at baseline numbered only five or six. Vaccination with two AZD1222 doses was followed by a rise in Spike-specific TCR breadth and depth. Close to half of spike-specific TCRs reportedly recognize unmutated variant regions. Donors were mostly white British, more females; clonal diversity possibly underestimated.

TCRdb's table, derived via immunoSEQ multiplex PCR, lists solely in-frame clones and lacks some. The data show about 100,000 clones, about 88% seen once. This clonotype originated in an adult in good health. The sample consisted of peripheral blood, taken on day 0 of AZD1222 vaccination.

CDR3 sequence reads: CASSPKQGYLDTEAFF. The CDR3 nucleotides are TGTGCCAGCAGCCCGAAACAGGGATATCTCGACACTGAAGCTTTCTTT. This chain joins TRBV5-4 and TRBJ1-1, with TRBD1 as a possible D gene (6 bases). The CDR3 spans 16 residues. Germline values: CDR1 SGHNT, CDR2 YYREEE (reference sequence). The V gene lost 4 bases and the J gene lost 3 bases, with 19 bases spanning the gap.